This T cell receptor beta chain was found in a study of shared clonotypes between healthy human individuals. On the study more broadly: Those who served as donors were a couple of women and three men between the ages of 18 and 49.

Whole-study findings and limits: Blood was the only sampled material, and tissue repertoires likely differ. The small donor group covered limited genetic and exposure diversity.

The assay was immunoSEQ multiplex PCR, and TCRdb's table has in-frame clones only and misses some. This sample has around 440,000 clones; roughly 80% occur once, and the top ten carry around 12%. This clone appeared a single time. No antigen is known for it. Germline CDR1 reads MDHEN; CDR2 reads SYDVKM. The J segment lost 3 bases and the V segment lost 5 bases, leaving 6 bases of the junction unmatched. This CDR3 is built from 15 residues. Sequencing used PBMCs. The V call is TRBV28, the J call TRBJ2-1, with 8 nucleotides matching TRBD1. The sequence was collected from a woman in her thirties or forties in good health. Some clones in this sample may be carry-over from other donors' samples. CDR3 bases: TGTGCCAGCAGTCGTGACAGGGGTATCTACAATGAGCAGTTCTTC. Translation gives CASSRDRGIYNEQFF.